These T cell receptor beta chains were read from a single sample in a study of human CD8 memory T cell subsets. TCRdb derives one entry per CDR3 protein from the 5' RACE reads, leaving out DNA. Reported are roughly 7,700 distinct CDR3 sequences; the ten largest clones contain 20% to 25%. Sequencing input: CD8+ T cells from PBMCs. The receptors stem from a human donor in good health. CDR3s include the opening cysteine and the closing phenylalanine or tryptophan. Each record gives: J gene, clone size, V gene, CDR3 protein. Part of the rows lack a size; the others show once, few, many or a class for expanded clones.

>TRBJ1-2|.|TRBV27
CASSVGREGWHYGYTF
>TRBJ1-6|.|TRBV27
CASSPQMVSSYNSPLHF
>TRBJ2-7|.|TRBV2
CASIGGYRGSYEQYF
>TRBJ2-7|medium-sized|TRBV7-8
CASSLGSSGSSYEQYF
>TRBJ2-7|medium-sized|TRBV7-9
CASSLGGRPYEQYF
>TRBJ1-2|medium-sized|TRBV20-1
CSARDPYGGYTF
>TRBJ2-7|.|TRBV7-9
CASSTLRSEQYF
>TRBJ2-7|.|TRBV21-1
CASSKAEAYEQYF
>TRBJ2-1|medium-sized|TRBV5-5
CASSRSGLAGAWGEQFF
>TRBJ2-5|.|TRBV7-9
CASSLESETQYF
>TRBJ1-2|medium-sized|TRBV6-5
CATLTGNYGYTF
>TRBJ2-5|.|TRBV15
CATSRGTGIETQYF
>TRBJ2-3|.|TRBV7-6
CASSPGPGREVGDTQYF
>TRBJ1-5|.|TRBV7-9
CASSPGGDSNQPQHF
>TRBJ2-3|.|TRBV7-3
CASSLTSGTSGSTDTQYF
>TRBJ2-2|.|TRBV5-6
CASSGQQGTGELFF
>TRBJ2-7|.|TRBV28
CASSFISYEQYF
>TRBJ1-1|medium-sized|TRBV25-1
CASSDGGGWGAFF
>TRBJ2-1|medium-sized|TRBV19
CASSVPGLDNEQFF
>TRBJ1-6|.|TRBV7-9
CASSRDGNSPLHF
>TRBJ2-4|.|TRBV7-9
CATHPPDQNIQYF
>TRBJ2-3|.|TRBV30
CAWSTLKPTDTQYF
>TRBJ2-1|large|TRBV7-9
CASSLSLPRGSSYNEQFF
>TRBJ1-2|medium-sized|TRBV7-9
CASSSALQGDSYGYTF
>TRBJ2-7|.|TRBV6-2/TRBV6-3
CASRPGTSMYEQYF
>TRBJ1-1|.|TRBV7-9
CASSLVGGGTEAFF
>TRBJ1-6|medium-sized|TRBV28
CASSPPRGPLHF
>TRBJ1-2|.|TRBV12-3/TRBV12-4
CASSLSEGYGYTF
>TRBJ2-7|.|TRBV7-9
CASAPGTGGNEQYF
>TRBJ2-3|.|TRBV28
CASAQGNNAFNTQYF
>TRBJ2-1|.|TRBV29-1
CSVESIGAGIYNEQFF
>TRBJ2-2|medium-sized|TRBV7-6
CASSYSAGEGIGELFF
>TRBJ2-7|.|TRBV20-1
CSARDMGSASEQYF
>TRBJ2-3|.|TRBV20-1
CSASRLAGGTDTQYF
>TRBJ2-7|.|TRBV12-3/TRBV12-4
CASSFLVGEQYF
>TRBJ2-7|.|TRBV5-1
CASRGSSGSYEQYF
>TRBJ2-4|medium-sized|TRBV28
CASSFRGSAKNIQYF
>TRBJ1-4|medium-sized|TRBV27
CASSLDRTKLFF
>TRBJ2-1|.|TRBV12-3/TRBV12-4
CASSLDRGPEQFF
>TRBJ1-2|.|TRBV15
CATSRGVGYGYTF
>TRBJ2-7|medium-sized|TRBV29-1
CSVEGNYEQYF
>TRBJ2-7|.|TRBV28
CASSPSTGWESYEQYF
>TRBJ2-3|.|TRBV5-8
CASSLDGGSTDTQYF
>TRBJ2-1|medium-sized|TRBV5-5
CASKNSYQDPYNEQFF
>TRBJ2-2|.|TRBV4-2
CASSQAGRDTGELFF
>TRBJ2-7|.|TRBV7-6
CASSAGTMRPGGAYEQYF
>TRBJ2-2|.|TRBV7-9
CATLRGTGELFF
>TRBJ2-7|.|TRBV28
CASSDLLMAGGTEQYF
>TRBJ2-1|.|TRBV7-9
CASSPPGTLLYNEQFF
>TRBJ1-1|medium-sized|TRBV5-1
CASSLTGVRVEAFF
>TRBJ2-3|.|TRBV7-9
CASSLVSGGPYTQYF
>TRBJ2-5|.|TRBV20-1
CSASLEEETQYF